Each of the 29 T cell receptor beta chains below was sequenced from the same sample in a study of beta chain features in type 1 diabetes. Every isolated RNA sample was fully reverse transcribed, so sequencing captured expressed TCRB transcripts. Profiling relied on immunoSEQ multiplex PCR, and the TCRdb table lists in-frame clones only, not all of them. Of about half a million clones listed, 30% are singletons. Sequenced input: naive CD4+ T cells from blood. The receptors were gathered from a man between 18 and 29 years old in good health.

This rearrangement joins TRBV15 to TRBJ2-3, with unresolved D. There are 14 residues in the CDR3. Germline V gene lookup returns CDR1 LNHNV and CDR2 YYDKDF (reference sequence). Trimming pared 5 bases from V and 6 bases from J, leaving 15 bases between. This CDR3 is CATSPDRARDTQYF. The CDR3 coding sequence is TGTGCCACCAGCCCCGATCGGGCCAGGGATACGCAGTATTTT.

This clone was seen a few times. J is TRBJ2-5 and V is TRBV27, with TRBD2 matching 13 bases. Germline CDR1 and CDR2: MNHEY and SMNVEV (reference sequence). With 4 bases clipped from V and 5 bases from J, the junction kept 7 bases outside the gene matches. This CDR3 contains 16 residues. The CDR3 coding sequence is TGTGCCAGCAGTTCGGGGACTAGCGGGATTGGGGAGACCCAGTACTTC. Protein product: CASSSGTSGIGETQYF.

The chain uses TRBV9 and TRBJ1-1; D is undetermined. Germline lookup yields CDR1 SGDLS and CDR2 YYNGEE. This CDR3 region has 14 residues. Trimming cost V 0 bases and J 0 bases, with 6 bases left between them. The CDR3 DNA is TGTGCCAGCAGCGTAGCTCCGATGAACACTGAAGCTTTCTTT. Amino acid sequence: CASSVAPMNTEAFF.

In its sample, this clone was seen a few times. This rearrangement joins TRBV30 to TRBJ2-5; TRBD2 agrees at 7 bases. The trim removed 5 bases at V and 2 bases at J, leaving 8 bases unmatched. Germline loops: CDR1 GTSNPN, CDR2 SVGIG (reference sequence). This CDR3 has 14 amino acids. The CDR3 sequence is CAWDKRGGQETQYF. CDR3 coding DNA: TGTGCCTGGGATAAGCGCGGGGGACAAGAGACCCAGTACTTC.

This clone was counted between two and nine times. The chain couples TRBV14 to TRBJ2-1; possibly TRBD2 for D (6 bases). V dropped 8 bases and J dropped 2 bases, with 16 bases sitting between them. This CDR3 is built from 15 residues. Germline CDR1 and CDR2: SGHDN and FVKESK. The DNA of the CDR3 is TGTGCCAGCGGGGGGTACGCGGCCGCCTACAATGAGCAGTTCTTC. Amino acid sequence: CASGGYAAAYNEQFF. The full variable domain, rest sourced from reference TRBV14 and TRBJ2-1, is EAGVTQFPSHSVIEKGQTVTLRCDPISGHDNLYWYRRVMGKEIKFLLHFVKESKQDESGMPNNRFLAERTGGTYSTLKVQPAELEDSGVYFCASGGYAAAYNEQFFGPGTRLTVL.

This chain uses TRBV2 with TRBJ2-7; 10 bases match TRBD1. V shed 4 bases and J 4 bases; nucleotides not matched to a gene: 7. This CDR3 spans 15 amino acids. Germline loops: CDR1 SNHLY, CDR2 FYNNEI. For the CDR3, the DNA is TGTGCCAGCAGTGTTCGGACAGGGGGTTGGTACGAGCAGTACTTC. Its protein is CASSVRTGGWYEQYF.

This clone was found a few times. The V gene is TRBV30, the J gene TRBJ2-1; TRBD2 agrees at 9 bases. The CDR3 spans 15 residues. CDR1 GTSNPN and CDR2 SVGIG come from the germline V gene (reference sequence). The V and J ends lost 1 base and 2 bases, in that order; junction bases with no gene match: 3. The CDR3 coding sequence is TGTGCCTGGAGTGATGGGACTAGCCCCTACAATGAGCAGTTCTTC. Amino acids: CAWSDGTSPYNEQFF.

Only a few counts were recorded for this clone. Other nucleotide sequences from this sample produce the same CDR3. The chain uses TRBV5-1 and TRBJ2-5; 12 positions agree with TRBD2. With V trimmed by 0 bases and J by 5 bases, 2 bases remained unmatched. The CDR3 consists of 15 residues. The germline gives CDR1 SGHRS, CDR2 YFSETQ. As DNA, the CDR3 is TGCGCCAGCAGCTTGGGACTAGCGGGAGTGGAGACCCAGTACTTC. It specifies CASSLGLAGVETQYF.

The chain couples TRBV2 to TRBJ1-4; 7 nucleotides match TRBD1. CDR3 length: 13 amino acids. V shed 9 bases, J shed 3 bases, and the junction held 4 bases outside the gene matches. CDR1 and CDR2 (germline): SNHLY, FYNNEI. CDR3 residues: CASTGTANEKLFF. As DNA, the CDR3 is TGTGCCAGTACCGGGACAGCTAATGAAAAACTGTTTTTT.

The rearrangement uses TRBV14 and TRBJ2-1; 10 nucleotides align to TRBD2. The CDR3 spans 16 residues. V shed 0 bases, J shed 9 bases, and the junction held 8 bases outside the gene matches. Germline-derived CDR1 and CDR2 are SGHDN and FVKESK. CDR3 sequence (DNA): TGTGCCAGCAGCCAAGATCTGAATCTAGCGGGAGCTGAGCAGTTCTTC. As protein: CASSQDLNLAGAEQFF.

J is TRBJ2-1 and V is TRBV7-6; the match to TRBD1 covers 8 bases. The CDR3 extends over 16 amino acids. CDR1 and CDR2 from the germline V gene are SGHVS and FNYEAQ. V trimming: 0 bases; J trimming: 4 bases; junction bases outside the gene matches: 5. The CDR3 DNA sequence: TGTGCCAGCAGCTTAGCGCCGGACAGGGTTTACAATGAGCAGTTCTTC. Protein product: CASSLAPDRVYNEQFF.

The V call is TRBV27, the J call TRBJ2-2; D remains ambiguous. Trimming cost V 4 bases and J 7 bases, with 10 bases left between them. Germline lookup yields CDR1 MNHEY and CDR2 SMNVEV (reference sequence). This CDR3 region has 13 residues. CDR3 loop: CASSYSTIGELFF. CDR3 DNA: TGTGCCAGCAGTTACAGTACTATCGGGGAGCTGTTTTTT.

The rearrangement links TRBV5-1 to TRBJ2-7; TRBD1 matches 10 bases. Per germline, CDR1 SGHRS and CDR2 YFSETQ. This CDR3 comprises 16 residues. The ends lost 0 bases at V and 4 bases at J; junction bases unmatched: 7. For the CDR3, the DNA is TGCGCCAGCAGCTTGGAACCGGGACAGGGGAGGTACGAGCAGTACTTC. Translating it yields CASSLEPGQGRYEQYF.

V usage is TRBV9 and J usage is TRBJ1-1, with 9 bases lining up with TRBD1. Germline CDR1 and CDR2: SGDLS and YYNGEE. The trim removed 0 bases at V and 12 bases at J, leaving 6 bases unmatched. This CDR3 has 13 residues. CDR3 protein: CASSVDLTGGTFF. CDR3 bases: TGTGCCAGCAGCGTAGATTTGACAGGGGGAACTTTCTTT.

The chain joins TRBV9 to TRBJ2-3, with a weak D call TRBD2 (5 bases). Germline V gives CDR1 SGDLS, CDR2 YYNGEE. CDR3 size: 16 residues. Trimming pared 0 bases from V and 0 bases from J, leaving 11 bases between. CDR3 sequence: CASSVDLAASTDTQYF. CDR3 nucleotide sequence: TGTGCCAGCAGCGTAGATCTAGCAGCTAGCACAGATACGCAGTATTTT.

Only a few counts were recorded for this clone. This chain connects TRBV4-2 to TRBJ1-5; no firm D call. V dropped 0 bases and J dropped 4 bases, with 10 bases sitting between them. CDR3 length: 15 residues. Per the germline V gene, CDR1 is LGHNA and CDR2 is YNFKEQ. This CDR3 is CASSQEYRTNQPQHF. CDR3 bases: TGTGCCAGCAGCCAAGAGTATAGGACTAATCAGCCCCAGCATTTT.

The sample holds one count of this clone. This chain links TRBV7-9 with TRBJ1-2; 9 positions agree with TRBD1. This CDR3 spans 12 amino acids. Germline V gene data show CDR1 as SEHNR and CDR2 as FQNEAQ (reference sequence). The V segment lost 5 bases and the J segment 6 bases; nucleotides outside the gene matches: 1. The CDR3 loop is CASSRTGDGYTF. The CDR3 DNA reads as TGTGCCAGCAGCCGGACAGGGGATGGCTACACCTTC.

The chain carries TRBV7-9 and TRBJ2-5, with 10 bases lining up with TRBD1. The CDR3 runs 14 residues. Trimming removed 5 bases from V and 4 bases from J; junction bases left unmatched: 4. Germline CDR1 and CDR2: SEHNR and FQNEAQ (reference sequence). As DNA, the CDR3 is TGTGCCAGCAGCCCTGGACAGGGGGGAGAGACCCAGTACTTC. Translation gives CASSPGQGGETQYF. The whole variable domain, remainder taken from reference TRBV7-9 and TRBJ2-5, is DTGVSQNPRHKITKRGQNVTFRCDPISEHNRLYWYRQTLGQGPEFLTYFQNEAQLEKSRLLSDRFSAERPKGSFSTLEIQRTEQGDSAMYLCASSPGQGGETQYFGPGTRLLVL.

The chain uses TRBV29-1 and TRBJ2-1, with D possibly being TRBD2 (6 bases). The V end lost 6 bases, the J end lost 4 bases, and 13 bases lay between the germline ends. The CDR3 covers 13 residues. Germline lookup yields CDR1 SQVTM and CDR2 ANQGSEA. This CDR3 reads CSVTSRPYNEQFF. CDR3 in DNA: TGCAGCGTCACTAGCAGACCGTACAATGAGCAGTTCTTC.

The gene calls are TRBV10-3 and TRBJ2-1; D unresolved. Germline CDR1 reads ENHRY; CDR2 reads SYGVKD. This CDR3 comprises 12 residues. V was cut by 2 bases and J by 8 bases, with 7 bases left in between. The CDR3 nucleotides are TGTGCCATCAGTGAGGGTACCGATGAGCAGTTCTTC. This translates into CAISEGTDEQFF.

The chain has TRBV4-1 and TRBJ2-3, with TRBD2 matching over 12 bases. This CDR3 has 15 amino acids. The V gene end was trimmed by 6 bases and the J gene end by 3 bases; junction bases not matched to a gene: 4. Germline V gene sequence: CDR1 MGHRA, CDR2 YSYEKL. The CDR3 DNA follows: TGCGCCAGCAGACGTGGGACTAGCGGGACAGATACGCAGTATTTT. Residues: CASRRGTSGTDTQYF.

The chain couples TRBV9 to TRBJ2-1; a weak D match, TRBD1 (5 bases). The CDR3 has 18 residues. Trimming removed 0 bases at V and 1 base at J, with 17 bases between. The germline CDR1 and CDR2 sequences are SGDLS and YYNGEE. For the CDR3, the DNA is TGTGCCAGCAGCGTAGTTCAATTGGGGCTTCTATCCTACAATGAGCAGTTCTTC. It yields the protein CASSVVQLGLLSYNEQFF. Drawing the rest from reference TRBV9 and TRBJ2-1, the complete variable domain is DSGVTQTPKHLITATGQRVTLRCSPRSGDLSVYWYQQSLDQGLQFLIQYYNGEERAKGNILERFSAQQFPDLHSELNLSSLELGDSALYFCASSVVQLGLLSYNEQFFGPGTRLTVL.

V gene TRBV9 combines with J gene TRBJ2-1; D is undetermined. V was cut by 0 bases and J by 8 bases, with 12 bases left in between. Per the germline V gene, CDR1 is SGDLS and CDR2 is YYNGEE. CDR3 length: 14 amino acids. CDR3 in DNA: TGTGCCAGCAGCGTAGACGTATTGGTCTATGAGCAGTTCTTC. Translation gives CASSVDVLVYEQFF.

V gene TRBV4-2 combines with J gene TRBJ1-2, with TRBD1 as a possible D gene (5 bases). Germline V gene data show CDR1 as LGHNA and CDR2 as YNFKEQ. There are 16 residues in the CDR3. Trimming removed 4 bases from V and 4 bases from J, with 19 bases in between. The CDR3 reads CASSPSGTEMSYGYTF. The CDR3 coding sequence is TGTGCCAGCAGCCCGTCCGGGACCGAGATGAGCTATGGCTACACCTTC.

This clone was detected a few times. The chain carries TRBV30 and TRBJ1-2; unclear D gene. There are 12 residues in the CDR3. Germline lookup yields CDR1 GTSNPN and CDR2 SVGIG (reference sequence). Trimming shortened V by 0 bases and J by 8 bases, and 10 bases separated the two germline ends. The CDR3 reads CAWSVLFQGYTF. The CDR3, as DNA: TGTGCCTGGAGTGTACTATTTCAGGGCTACACCTTC.

The chain couples TRBV4-3 to TRBJ2-1, with TRBD2 matching over 9 bases. The trim removed 4 bases at V and 3 bases at J, leaving 4 bases unmatched. The germline V gene encodes CDR1 LGHNA and CDR2 YSLEER. The CDR3 is 15 amino acids. CDR3 in DNA: TGCGCCAGCAGCCCGACTAGCGGTTTCTACAATGAGCAGTTCTTC. Translating gives CASSPTSGFYNEQFF.

This clone was detected a few times. The chain uses TRBV15 and TRBJ2-3; no definite D call. The V gene's germline CDR1 is LNHNV and CDR2 YYDKDF (reference sequence). The CDR3 length is 17 residues. V was cut by 1 base and J by 2 bases, with 16 bases left in between. As DNA, the CDR3 is TGTGCCACCAGCAGAGGTTTTAGTGGAGCCGACACAGATACGCAGTATTTT. It encodes CATSRGFSGADTDTQYF.

The chain employs TRBV6-1 and TRBJ2-5; 12 nucleotides line up with TRBD2. The CDR3 spans 19 residues. J gave up 5 bases and V 2 bases, and 15 bases lay outside the gene matches. Germline assignment: CDR1 MNHNS and CDR2 SASEGT. This CDR3 reads CASSEPRTSGTQTGETQYF. Here the CDR3 DNA reads TGTGCCAGCAGTGAACCCAGGACTAGCGGGACCCAGACGGGGGAGACCCAGTACTTC.

This clone has more than one count but fewer than ten. The rearrangement uses TRBV30 and TRBJ2-5, with 7 bases identical to TRBD2. CDR3 length equals 13 residues. CDR1 GTSNPN and CDR2 SVGIG come from the germline V gene (reference sequence). V shed 4 bases, J shed 4 bases, and the junction held 6 bases outside the gene matches. CDR3 amino acids: CAWKEGRGETQYF. CDR3 sequence (DNA): TGTGCCTGGAAAGAGGGGAGGGGAGAGACCCAGTACTTC.